The clone carrying this TCR beta chain was found many times. Its antigen is as yet unknown. These data are taken from a study of T-cell memory formation after mild COVID-19. Study-wide points: The study found balanced CD4/CD8 in clones contracting day 15 to 85 and a CD4+ lean in later expanders. CD4+ contracting clones were found mainly in CM and EM, and CD8+ ones in EMRA.

TCR alpha and TCR beta cDNA libraries carrying sample barcodes and UMIs were produced by 5'RACE using constant-segment primers. MiXCR, run by TCRdb on the 5' RACE reads, gives a single entry per CDR3 protein. The sample consists of 150,000 or so distinct CDR3 sequences, around 13% of them appearing once. CDR3 size: 14 residues. Looked up from germline, CDR1 is SGHRS and CDR2 is YFSETQ. The J segment lost 6 bases and the V segment lost 2 bases, leaving 1 base of the junction unmatched. The sequence was obtained from an adult woman who had mild COVID-19 (a few samples of this study predate the infection). Cell type and time point are not known. Material: PBMCs or a T cell subset sorted from them (not recorded which). The genes are TRBV5-1 and TRBJ2-1, with 11 bases aligning to TRBD2. The CDR3 DNA sequence: TGCGCCAGCAGCTTAGGGACTAGCGGCAATGAGCAGTTCTTC. It codes for CASSLGTSGNEQFF.